Listed below are T cell receptor beta chains from one sample, sequenced in a study of OX40 agonist ivuxolimab in advanced cancers. Libraries were prepared by immunoSEQ multiplex PCR; TCRdb keeps only in-frame clonotypes and omits some of them. The table lists around 60,000 clones, around nine tenths of them singletons. The sample was CD4+ or CD8+ T cells sorted from blood, taken in a trial of the OX40 agonist ivuxolimab. Source of these receptors: an adult with an advanced solid tumor such as melanoma, head and neck, liver or kidney cancer. CDR3s include the opening cysteine and the closing phenylalanine or tryptophan. D genes are given only for firm matches. Clone size is given for some rows only: seen once, a few or many times, or a class if the clone is expanded.

abundance,j_gene,d_gene,v_gene,CDR3nt,CDR3aa
NA,TRBJ1-1,NA,TRBV5-5,TGTGCCAGCAGAGGCTCCGCTGAAGCTTTCTTT,CASRGSAEAFF
once,TRBJ1-5,NA,TRBV4-1,TGCGCCAGCAGCCAAAAGGATCGTTCTCAGCCCCAGCATTTT,CASSQKDRSQPQHF
NA,TRBJ1-2,TRBD1,TRBV7-3,TGTGCCAGCAGCCTGACAGGGGGCTATGGCTACACCTTC,CASSLTGGYGYTF
NA,TRBJ1-4,TRBD1,TRBV27,TGTGCCAGCAGTTTACTGGGACAGGGAGGGGAAAAACTGTTTTTT,CASSLLGQGGEKLFF
NA,TRBJ2-6,NA,TRBV15,TGTGCCACCAGCAGAGATTGGGGCTCTGGGGCCAACGTCCTGACTTTC,CATSRDWGSGANVLTF
few,TRBJ1-2,NA,TRBV28,TGTGCCAGCAATACAGGGCTTGGCTACACCTTC,CASNTGLGYTF
NA,TRBJ2-5,NA,TRBV15,TGTGCCACCAGCAGCGCTCGGGGTGGGAAGGAGACCCAGTACTTC,CATSSARGGKETQYF
NA,TRBJ2-7,TRBD2,TRBV12-5,TGTGCTAGTGGTCTAGCGGGACTCGAGCAGTACTTC,CASGLAGLEQYF
NA,TRBJ2-5,TRBD2,TRBV11-2,TGTGCCAGCAGCCTCCTTAGCGGGAGGCAAGAGACCCAGTACTTC,CASSLLSGRQETQYF
NA,TRBJ1-2,TRBD1,TRBV19,TGTGCCAGTGCCGGGACAGGGGCCTGGGGCTACACCTTC,CASAGTGAWGYTF
NA,TRBJ2-7,NA,TRBV7-9,TGTGCCAGCAGCCCAGGACAGAACTCCTACGAGCAGTACTTC,CASSPGQNSYEQYF
NA,TRBJ2-7,NA,TRBV4-3,TGCGCCAGCAGCCAAGAGTCAGGGGAATTCGGCGAGCAGTACTTC,CASSQESGEFGEQYF
NA,TRBJ2-7,TRBD2,TRBV7-9,TGTGCCAGCAGCTTGGTGATAGCGGGAGATCTGTACTTC,CASSLVIAGDLYF
NA,TRBJ2-3,NA,TRBV7-2,TGTGCCAGCAGCGCGGCGAGGCGCACAGATACGCAGTATTTT,CASSAARRTDTQYF
NA,TRBJ2-2,NA,TRBV4-1,TGCGCCAGCAGCCAAGGGGGGGGGCCCTCGGGCACCGGGGAGCTGTTTTTT,CASSQGGGPSGTGELFF
NA,TRBJ1-4,TRBD1,TRBV19,TGTGCCAGTAGTCATGGTCAGGGGGGCACTAATGAAAAACTGTTTTTT,CASSHGQGGTNEKLFF
NA,TRBJ2-1,TRBD2,TRBV9,TGTGCCAGCAGCGCGGGGGGAGTAGCGGGTCCCTTGAGCTCCTACAATGAGCAGTTCTTC,CASSAGGVAGPLSSYNEQFF
NA,TRBJ1-5,NA,TRBV9,TGTGCCAGCAGCGCCGACGGGGGGCAGCCCCAGCATTTT,CASSADGGQPQHF
NA,TRBJ1-3,NA,TRBV6-1,TGTGCCAGCAAGACTTTAGGGTATGGAAACACCATATATTTT,CASKTLGYGNTIYF
NA,TRBJ1-4,NA,TRBV30,TGTGCCTGGAGTGTATTTCAGGGTAATGAAAAACTGTTTTTT,CAWSVFQGNEKLFF
NA,TRBJ2-3,NA,TRBV7-8,TGTGCCAGCAGCGCGGTGGGCGCGGGGGCGATGAATACGCAGTATTTT,CASSAVGAGAMNTQYF
NA,TRBJ2-1,NA,TRBV19,TGTGCCAGTAGGACCGGCGGAACCGTCAATGAGCAGTTCTTC,CASRTGGTVNEQFF